The clone carrying this TCR beta chain has at least ten counts. The data were taken from a study of identical twins. Healthy Caucasians, and only they, were the donors. Template switching created a universal primer site, and the cDNA included unique molecular identifiers. TCRdb passed the 5' RACE reads through MiXCR, listing each CDR3 protein once. Of 250,000 or so distinct CDR3 sequences listed, roughly 7.5% are singletons. The same specimen was also included in a second study, on yellow fever vaccine responses in identical twins.

Source material: CD8+ T cells sorted from blood. The sequence derives from a woman aged 18-35 years in good health.

CDR3 in amino acids: CSAREGDPGSETQYF. The CDR3 nucleotides are TGCAGTGCTAGAGAGGGGGACCCCGGCTCGGAGACCCAGTACTTC. The chain joins TRBV20-1 to TRBJ2-5, with D possibly being TRBD1 or TRBD2 (5 bases each). This CDR3 is built from 15 residues. The germline V gene encodes CDR1 DFQATT and CDR2 SNEGSKA (reference sequence). V was pared by 0 bases and J by 5 bases, with 16 bases between.